One sample yielded the 29 T cell receptor beta chains listed below, sequenced in a study of beta chain features in type 1 diabetes. Study-level results: Within each of all four CD4+ subsets, Type 1 diabetes patients had TCRB CDR3s that were moderately but significantly shorter.

Expressed TCRB transcripts were sequenced because the isolated RNA had all been reverse transcribed beforehand. Data came from immunoSEQ multiplex PCR; TCRdb stores just in-frame clones and leaves some out. Of about 340,000 clones in the sample, 9.3% were seen once. These TCRs are of unknown antigen specificity. Sequenced: central memory CD4+ T cells from blood. These receptors were obtained from a man aged 30 to 45 with type 1 diabetes.

This clone was counted a few times. The chain recombines TRBV29-1 with TRBJ1-5, with D uncertain. The CDR3 runs to 13 residues. The germline V gene encodes CDR1 SQVTM and CDR2 ANQGSEA. Trimming removed 6 bases at V and 3 bases at J, with 12 bases between. The CDR3 loop is CSVSDGINQPQHF. The CDR3 nucleotides read TGCAGCGTATCGGACGGGATCAATCAGCCCCAGCATTTT.

V gene TRBV10-3 combines with J gene TRBJ1-5; 8 bases are a match to TRBD1. This CDR3 comprises 12 residues. The germline CDR1 and CDR2 sequences are ENHRY and SYGVKD. V was clipped by 8 bases and J by 5 bases; unmatched bases: 2. In DNA form, the CDR3 reads TGTGCCATCGGACAGGGAGATCAGCCCCAGCATTTT. Translation gives CAIGQGDQPQHF.

The chain's CDR3 is CASSWSGGSNTEAFF. The CDR3 bases are TGTGCCAGCAGTTGGTCAGGGGGATCGAACACTGAAGCTTTCTTT. The V call is TRBV6-6, the J call TRBJ1-1; 7 positions agree with TRBD1. Germline V gives CDR1 MNHNY, CDR2 SVGAGI (reference sequence). Trimming removed 4 bases from V and 1 base from J; junction bases left unmatched: 6. The CDR3 spans 15 residues.

The V and J genes are TRBV6-1 and TRBJ1-2; D is ambiguous. V dropped 6 bases and J dropped 1 base, with 15 bases sitting between them. Germline V gene data show CDR1 as MNHNS and CDR2 as SASEGT. This CDR3 spans 15 amino acids. The CDR3 region is CASRSVRGNNYGYTF. In DNA, the CDR3 is TGTGCCAGCAGGAGTGTACGGGGAAATAACTATGGCTACACCTTC.

V gene TRBV6-5 combines with J gene TRBJ2-1, with unresolved D. CDR3 length: 14 residues. The V end lost 5 bases, the J end lost 6 bases, and 14 bases lay between the germline ends. Germline V gene lookup returns CDR1 MNHEY and CDR2 SVGAGI. CDR3 loop: CASSINQAVNEQFF. Written as DNA, the CDR3 is TGTGCCAGCAGTATAAACCAGGCGGTCAATGAGCAGTTCTTC.

This chain uses TRBV29-1 with TRBJ2-5; D ambiguous. With 4 bases removed from V and 5 bases from J, the gap between germline ends came to 5 bases. The V gene's germline CDR1 is SQVTM and CDR2 ANQGSEA. This CDR3 has 10 amino acids. CDR3 DNA sequence: TGCAGCGTTGTCTACGAGACCCAGTACTTC. Protein sequence: CSVVYETQYF.

This clone was seen a few times. The V call is TRBV10-3, the J call TRBJ1-5; 7 bases line up with TRBD1. The germline V gene encodes CDR1 ENHRY and CDR2 SYGVKD. V dropped 6 bases and J dropped 5; count of bases not matched to a gene: 4. The CDR3 runs 13 residues. For the CDR3, the DNA is TGTGCCATCAGCCGACAGGGCGATCAGCCCCAGCATTTT. Translated: CAISRQGDQPQHF.

This clone showed up just a few times. This sequence joins TRBV30 and TRBJ1-2; no clear D gene. V was shortened by 2 bases and J by 3 bases, with 13 bases between the two germline ends. The germline V gene encodes CDR1 GTSNPN and CDR2 SVGIG (reference sequence). This CDR3 contains 14 residues. The CDR3, as DNA: TGTGCCTGGAGTCCCGGGTATAGGGACTATGGCTACACCTTC. Translated, it gives CAWSPGYRDYGYTF.

In regard to this clone: Other nucleotide sequences from this sample produce the same CDR3. The chain joins TRBV5-4 to TRBJ1-1, with TRBD1 matching 8 bases. Trimming cost V 1 base and J 1 base; bases outside gene matches: 6. The CDR3 consists of 16 residues. CDR1 SGHNT and CDR2 YYREEE come from the germline V gene (reference sequence). CDR3 nucleotide sequence: TGTGCCAGCAGCTTGCCTTTAGGACAGGGGAACACTGAAGCTTTCTTT. This codes for CASSLPLGQGNTEAFF.

This clone came up a few times. This chain connects TRBV28 to TRBJ2-1; weak D call: TRBD2 (5 bases). V was shortened by 3 bases and J by 7 bases, with 22 bases between the two germline ends. There are 17 residues in the CDR3. CDR1 MDHEN and CDR2 SYDVKM come from the germline V gene. The CDR3 bases are TGTGCCAGCAGTTTCGTCCTCATCGGGCCCCGGAGGAATGAGCAGTTCTTC. Amino acids: CASSFVLIGPRRNEQFF.

This clone was recorded a few times. The chain combines TRBV18 with TRBJ1-5, with TRBD1 matching over 7 bases. Germline assignment: CDR1 KGHSH and CDR2 LQKENI. The CDR3 spans 13 residues. Trimming cost V 5 bases and J 5 bases; bases outside gene matches: 3. CDR3 DNA: TGTGCCAGCTCAGAGGGGGCTGATCAGCCCCAGCATTTT. This gives the protein CASSEGADQPQHF.

The sample holds a few counts of this clone. The chain has TRBV5-4 and TRBJ2-3; TRBD2 matches 8 bases. This CDR3 region has 15 residues. Trimming cost V 4 bases and J 5 bases; bases outside gene matches: 9. Germline V CDR1 and CDR2: SGHNT, YYREEE (reference sequence). The CDR3 sequence: CASSHGGAGGDTQYF. CDR3 bases: TGTGCCAGCAGCCACGGGGGGGCCGGTGGAGATACGCAGTATTTT.

For this clone: Other DNA sequences in the same sample also yield this CDR3. CDR3 nucleotides: TGCGCCAGCAGCCCGGGGACCAGGGAGACCCAGTACTTC. Translated: CASSPGTRETQYF. The rearrangement links TRBV5-1 to TRBJ2-5; D assignment may be TRBD1 or TRBD2 (5 bases each). The CDR3 contains 13 residues. Trimming took 4 bases from V and 5 from J, leaving 12 bases between them. Looked up from germline, CDR1 is SGHRS and CDR2 is YFSETQ.

The CDR3 loop reads CASSRPGGTDTQYF. The CDR3 DNA is TGTGCCAGCAGCCGGCCGGGGGGAACAGATACGCAGTATTTT. The chain combines TRBV7-9 with TRBJ2-3; 7 bases align to TRBD2. V lost 5 bases to trimming and J lost 3 bases; unmatched junction nucleotides: 5. The CDR3 is made up of 14 amino acids. Germline CDR1 SEHNR, CDR2 FQNEAQ (reference sequence).

The rearrangement joins TRBV4-1 to TRBJ2-2; D uncertain. The CDR3 totals 17 residues. Germline V gives CDR1 MGHRA, CDR2 YSYEKL. The germline V and J ends were trimmed by 1 base and 0 bases, with 12 bases remaining between them. The DNA for the CDR3 is TGCGCCAGCAGCCAAGGATTTGGACGGGCGAACACCGGGGAGCTGTTTTTT. It is translated as CASSQGFGRANTGELFF.

The chain carries TRBV2 and TRBJ2-2, with D tentatively TRBD2 (6 bases). V shed 6 bases and J shed 3 bases, with 14 bases lying between them. This CDR3 contains 15 residues. Germline-derived CDR1 and CDR2 are SNHLY and FYNNEI. Written as DNA, the CDR3 is TGTGCCAGCAGCGCCGGGGGACTCTACACCGGGGAGCTGTTTTTT. Translation: CASSAGGLYTGELFF.

This clone was seen only a few times. The chain recombines TRBV28 with TRBJ2-3, with a weak D call TRBD2 (6 bases). CDR3 length equals 15 residues. V was trimmed by 3 bases and J by 1 base, leaving 11 bases between them. The V gene's germline CDR1 is MDHEN and CDR2 SYDVKM. CDR3 residues: CASSFYGGGTDTQYF. CDR3 in DNA: TGTGCCAGCAGTTTCTACGGGGGTGGCACAGATACGCAGTATTTT.

In this sample, this clone turned up a few times. This chain uses TRBV10-2 with TRBJ2-1, with D possibly matching TRBD2 (6 bases). Germline loops: CDR1 WSHSY, CDR2 SAAADI. The CDR3 runs to 15 residues. Trimming removed 3 bases from V and 6 bases from J, with 15 bases in between. This CDR3 reads CASSDPGLPSNEQFF. The CDR3 nucleotides read TGCGCCAGCAGTGACCCGGGACTTCCCAGCAATGAGCAGTTCTTC.

This clone has only a few counts. The rearrangement uses TRBV6-5 and TRBJ1-1; 7 nucleotides agree with TRBD1. Germline V gives CDR1 MNHEY, CDR2 SVGAGI. There are 14 residues in the CDR3. V trimming: 7 bases; J trimming: 3 bases; junction bases outside the gene matches: 8. CDR3 in DNA: TGTGCCAGCACCGACACAGGGGTGCACACTGAAGCTTTCTTT. Its protein product is CASTDTGVHTEAFF.

This clone has more than one count but fewer than ten. The chain carries TRBV28 and TRBJ1-6, with no clear D. Germline-derived CDR1 and CDR2 are MDHEN and SYDVKM. The V gene lost 7 bases and the J gene lost 7 bases, with 14 bases spanning the gap. This CDR3 is built from 14 residues. CDR3 amino acids: CASTPLLGNSPLHF. Written as DNA, the CDR3 is TGTGCCAGCACCCCCCTACTGGGGAATTCACCCCTCCACTTT.

This clone appeared a few times. The CDR3 DNA reads TGTGCCAGTAGTTCTATAGGGATCGGGGAGCTGTTTTTT. Amino acid sequence: CASSSIGIGELFF. The chain links TRBV19 to TRBJ2-2; D not certain. The V gene lost 5 bases and the J gene lost 7 bases, with 11 bases spanning the gap. The CDR3 is 13 residues long. Germline V gene lookup returns CDR1 LNHDA and CDR2 SQIVND (reference sequence). The whole variable domain, filled in from reference TRBV19 and TRBJ2-2, reads DGGITQSPKYLFRKEGQNVTLSCEQNLNHDAMYWYRQDPGQGLRLIYYSQIVNDFQKGDIAEGYSVSREKKESFPLTVTSAQKNPTAFYLCASSSIGIGELFFGEGSRLTVL.

This clone occurred many times. The chain carries TRBV10-2 and TRBJ2-6, with D unclear. Trimming pared 6 bases from V and 0 bases from J, leaving 6 bases between. The CDR3 is made up of 14 amino acids. CDR1 is WSHSY, CDR2 SAAADI, per germline. The CDR3 is CASSAASGANVLTF. CDR3 in DNA: TGCGCCAGCAGCGCAGCCTCTGGGGCCAACGTCCTGACTTTC.

This clone was picked up a small number of times. This chain joins TRBV6-5 and TRBJ1-1, with D uncertain. With 6 bases removed from V and 0 bases from J, the gap between germline ends came to 8 bases. The CDR3 is 13 amino acids. Germline V gives CDR1 MNHEY, CDR2 SVGAGI. The CDR3 nucleotides read TGTGCCAGCAGGCTACAGTTGAACACTGAAGCTTTCTTT. This codes for CASRLQLNTEAFF.

The chain recombines TRBV11-2 with TRBJ1-1; D uncertain. Per the germline V gene, CDR1 is SGHAT and CDR2 is FQNNGV. CDR3 size: 14 residues. With 0 bases removed from V and 2 bases from J, the gap between germline ends came to 7 bases. The CDR3 DNA follows: TGTGCCAGCAGCTTAGAGGAGAGCAACACTGAAGCTTTCTTT. Its translation: CASSLEESNTEAFF. Filled out from reference TRBV11-2 and TRBJ1-1, the complete variable domain reads EAGVAQSPRYKIIEKRQSVAFWCNPISGHATLYWYQQILGQGPKLLIQFQNNGVVDDSQLPKDRFSAERLKGVDSTLKIQPAKLEDSAVYLCASSLEESNTEAFFGQGTRLTVV.

The rearrangement uses TRBV7-9 and TRBJ2-2; a possible D gene is TRBD2 (6 bases). V lost 3 bases and J lost 5, with 13 bases in between. This CDR3 is built from 15 residues. CDR1 and CDR2 from the germline V gene are SEHNR and FQNEAQ (reference sequence). The CDR3 region is CASSFQPGETGELFF. CDR3 bases: TGTGCCAGCAGCTTCCAACCGGGGGAAACCGGGGAGCTGTTTTTT.

Remarks on this clone: A much larger clonotype is one base distant, so this may be a read error. V and J are TRBV9 and TRBJ2-6; D is uncertain. V lost 5 bases, J lost 3 bases, and 3 bases lay in between. Germline V CDR1 and CDR2: SGDLS, YYNGEE. The CDR3 loop spans 12 amino acids. CDR3 amino acids: CASSGGANVLTF. The CDR3 coding sequence is TGTGCCAGCAGTGGTGGGGCCAACGTCCTGACTTTC.

This clone has at least ten counts. V gene TRBV7-6 combines with J gene TRBJ2-3; 15 positions match TRBD2. CDR1 SGHVS and CDR2 FNYEAQ come from the germline V gene. V dropped 4 bases and J dropped 1; count of bases not matched to a gene: 6. The CDR3 contains 18 residues. Here the CDR3 reads CASSSPGLAGGRTDTQYF. The CDR3 DNA is TGTGCCAGCAGCTCGCCGGGACTAGCGGGGGGACGCACAGATACGCAGTATTTT.

This chain links TRBV5-4 with TRBJ2-5; TRBD2 matches 11 bases. Germline trimming cut 4 bases from V and 2 bases from J; bases unmatched to any gene: 4. Germline V lookup: CDR1 SGHNT, CDR2 YYREEE (reference sequence). The CDR3 sequence is 15 residues long. The CDR3 DNA is TGTGCCAGCAGCCTCACTAGCGGGGGACAAGAGACCCAGTACTTC. As protein: CASSLTSGGQETQYF.

This clone was counted between two and nine times. The rearrangement links TRBV7-9 to TRBJ1-5; unclear D gene. The CDR3 runs 12 residues. Trimming took off 5 bases at V and 2 bases at J, with 4 bases between the two ends. Germline CDR1 is SEHNR and CDR2 is FQNEAQ (reference sequence). CDR3 protein: CASSTGNQPQHF. DNA for the CDR3: TGTGCCAGCAGCACCGGCAATCAGCCCCAGCATTTT.